This TCR beta chain was identified in a study of control samples from healthy donors and cancer patients. CDR1 is LNHNV, CDR2 YYDKDF, per germline (reference sequence). V lost 3 bases, J lost 5 bases, and 5 bases stayed unmatched. CDR3 length: 14 residues. There are a few counts of this clone. Data came from immunoSEQ multiplex PCR; TCRdb stores just in-frame clones and leaves some out. This table has 100,000 to 150,000 clones, roughly 87% appearing once. Sequencing was done on a sample of blood. This TCR came from a man younger than 35 in good health. The chain has TRBV15 and TRBJ2-5; TRBD2 matches at 8 bases. CDR3 in DNA: TGTGCCACCAGCAGCCGGGGGGGCTCGGAGACCCAGTACTTC. This codes for CATSSRGGSETQYF.